These T cell receptor beta chains were read from a single sample in a study of blood T cell repertoires in COVID-19. Here immunoSEQ multiplex PCR was the method, and the copy in TCRdb shows in-frame clones only, minus some. Counted here are 75,000 to 90,000 clones, over 80% occurring once; the ten biggest clones make up roughly 18%. Material: peripheral blood. These receptors were taken from an elderly man with active or convalescent COVID-19. CDR3s include the opening cysteine and the closing phenylalanine or tryptophan. A D gene is named only where the DNA matches it firmly. Not all rows give a size; the values are once, few, many and, for expanded clones, a class.

>NA|11|NA|TRBV10-3|TRBJ2-1
TGTGCCATCAGTGGAGGACAAGAGCAGTTCTTC
CAISGGQEQFF
>NA|16|TRBD2|TRBV20-1|TRBJ2-3
TGCAGTGCTAGTAAACTAGCGGGGGGGCGCACAGATACGCAGTATTTT
CSASKLAGGRTDTQYF
>NA|16|NA|TRBV5-8|TRBJ1-6
TGTGCCAGCAGCTTGGTGCAGGGTGGTCTTAATTCACCCCTCCACTTT
CASSLVQGGLNSPLHF
>NA|15|NA|TRBV4-1|TRBJ2-1
TGCGCCAGCCGCGGACAGCCGAGCTCCTACAATGAGCAGTTCTTC
CASRGQPSSYNEQFF
>NA|14|NA|TRBV4-2|TRBJ2-1
TGTGCCAGCAGCCCCTTAGGAATCGGGACAGAGCAGTTCTTC
CASSPLGIGTEQFF
>NA|13|NA|TRBV29-1|TRBJ2-3
TGCAGCGTTGCTAGGGGTAACACAGATACGCAGTATTTT
CSVARGNTDTQYF
>NA|12|TRBD1|TRBV2|TRBJ1-6
TGTGCCAGCAACGACAGGGCTTCACCCCTCCACTTT
CASNDRASPLHF
>once|15|NA|TRBV5-5|TRBJ2-3
TGTGCCAGCAGCTTGGATTACGGGGGAACAGATACGCAGTATTTT
CASSLDYGGTDTQYF
>NA|14|NA|TRBV7-9|TRBJ2-2
TGTGCCAGCAGACCGACAGGTGTCACCGGGGAGCTGTTTTTT
CASRPTGVTGELFF
>NA|17|NA|TRBV5-6|TRBJ1-1
TGTGCCAGCAGCAGTAGGGCGACAGGTAGAATGAACACTGAAGCTTTCTTT
CASSSRATGRMNTEAFF
>NA|14|NA|TRBV28|TRBJ1-5
TGTGCCAGCCGACGAACTAGTAAGAATCAGCCCCAGCATTTT
CASRRTSKNQPQHF
>NA|16|TRBD1|TRBV13|TRBJ1-1
TGTGCCAGCAGCTTCCGGGACAGTCTATGGAACACTGAAGCTTTCTTT
CASSFRDSLWNTEAFF
>few|14|TRBD2|TRBV6-5|TRBJ2-2
TGTGCCAGCGCCAGGGCGGGGGGCGAGGGGGAGCTGTTTTTT
CASARAGGEGELFF
>NA|13|TRBD1|TRBV29-1|TRBJ2-5
TGCAGCGTCCTACAGGGGCCCCAAGAGACCCAGTACTTC
CSVLQGPQETQYF
>NA|18|NA|TRBV10-2|TRBJ1-6
TGCGCCAGCAGTGAGTCAATCGACAGATTTGTCTATAATTCACCCCTCCACTTT
CASSESIDRFVYNSPLHF
>NA|15|TRBD1|TRBV10-2|TRBJ1-4
TGCGCCAGCAAATCAGGACAGGCCTATAATGAAAAACTGTTTTTT
CASKSGQAYNEKLFF
>NA|12|TRBD1|TRBV7-3|TRBJ1-1
TGTGCCAGCAGCTCCACGACAGGGGCGGCTTTCTTT
CASSSTTGAAFF
>few|14|TRBD1|TRBV7-2|TRBJ1-5
TGTGCCAGCAGCAGGGACAGCAGCAATCAGCCCCAGCATTTT
CASSRDSSNQPQHF
>NA|16|NA|TRBV7-9|TRBJ1-6
TGTGCCAGCAGCTTAGTTCTGAGCTCCTATAATTCACCCCTCCACTTT
CASSLVLSSYNSPLHF
>once|14|NA|TRBV3-1/TRBV3-2|TRBJ2-5
TGTGCCAGCAGCCTCTCCGGGAACCAAGAGACCCAGTACTTC
CASSLSGNQETQYF
>NA|18|TRBD2|TRBV2|TRBJ2-4
TGTGCCAGCAGTGAAAACGCGCGGGGGGCGGATGTCAAAAACATTCAGTACTTC
CASSENARGADVKNIQYF
>NA|16|NA|TRBV10-3|TRBJ1-5
TGTGCCATCAGTGCCTACGCGGGGGGTAGCCATCAGCCCCAGCATTTT
CAISAYAGGSHQPQHF
>NA|15|NA|TRBV6-1|TRBJ1-5
TGTGCCAGCAGTGAAGCGGGGGGTAGCAATCAGCCCCAGCATTTT
CASSEAGGSNQPQHF
>once|15|TRBD1|TRBV5-1|TRBJ1-6
TGCGCCAGCAGCCCGGACAGGGCCGATAATTCACCCCTCCACTTT
CASSPDRADNSPLHF
>NA|15|NA|TRBV5-1|TRBJ2-1
TGCGCCAGCAACACACAGGGATCAGTGGTTGATGAGCAGTTCTTC
CASNTQGSVVDEQFF
>NA|16|TRBD2|TRBV2|TRBJ2-4
TGTGCCAGCAGTTTGGGCGGGGGGGCCTCAAAAAACATTCAGTACTTC
CASSLGGGASKNIQYF
>NA|15|TRBD2|TRBV5-1|TRBJ2-3
TGCGCCAGCAGCCCCCCCACTAGCGGGGGAGATACGCAGTATTTT
CASSPPTSGGDTQYF
>NA|18|TRBD1|TRBV4-1|TRBJ1-3
TGCGCCAGCAGCCAAAGCCAAGGACAGGGCAGATCTGGAAACACCATATATTTT
CASSQSQGQGRSGNTIYF
>once|15|NA|TRBV2|TRBJ2-2
TGTGCCAGCAGTGAAGCCGATCCGAGGACCGGGGAGCTGTTTTTT
CASSEADPRTGELFF
>NA|15|TRBD2|TRBV7-9|TRBJ2-5
TGTGCCAGCAGCTTTTCACCGGGGGGGCACGAGACCCAGTACTTC
CASSFSPGGHETQYF
>NA|16|TRBD1|TRBV6-6|TRBJ1-1
TGTGCCAGCAGTTACTCTAATCAGGGGGGAAGAACTGAAGCTTTCTTT
CASSYSNQGGRTEAFF
>NA|14|NA|TRBV28|TRBJ1-4
TGTGCCAGCAGTTTATCAGGGTACGCCGAAAAACTGTTTTTT
CASSLSGYAEKLFF
>NA|14|NA|TRBV4-1|TRBJ2-3
TGCGCCAGCACCGTCGATGCTACCACAGATACGCAGTATTTT
CASTVDATTDTQYF
>NA|13|NA|TRBV10-3|TRBJ1-1
TGTGCCATCAGATGGACAGAGAACACTGAAGCTTTCTTT
CAIRWTENTEAFF
>NA|15|TRBD1|TRBV24-1|TRBJ1-4
TGTGCCACCAGTGGTGGACAGGGGAGGAATGAAAAACTGTTTTTT
CATSGGQGRNEKLFF
>NA|15|NA|TRBV4-1|TRBJ1-2
TGCGCCAGCGAACCCGGACGGGGGGCTTTGTATGGCTACACCTTC
CASEPGRGALYGYTF
>NA|14|NA|TRBV4-1|TRBJ1-2
TGCGCCAGCAGCCCTACCGCGGGACTCTATGGCTACACCTTC
CASSPTAGLYGYTF
>once|13|NA|TRBV12-3/TRBV12-4|TRBJ1-1
TGTGCCAGCAGAGACTGGGGAGCCGCTGAAGCTTTCTTT
CASRDWGAAEAFF
>NA|13|NA|TRBV6-5|TRBJ2-3
TGTGCCAGCATTCTAGACAGAAGGGATACGCAGTATTTT
CASILDRRDTQYF
>NA|13|NA|TRBV29-1|TRBJ2-2
TGCAGCGTCCTGGGGCTCTCCACCGGGGAGCTGTTTTTT
CSVLGLSTGELFF
>NA|14|TRBD1|TRBV19|TRBJ1-4
TGTGCCAGTAGCGGACAGGCCCCGGATGAAAAACTGTTTTTT
CASSGQAPDEKLFF
>NA|16|NA|TRBV25-1|TRBJ2-2
TGTGCCAGCAGTGCGGATTGGACAGCGAACACCGGGGAGCTGTTTTTT
CASSADWTANTGELFF
>NA|15|NA|TRBV5-4|TRBJ2-1
TGTGCCAGCAGCTTGGTGGCGGGGTTCGCGGATGAGCAGTTCTTC
CASSLVAGFADEQFF
>NA|13|TRBD1|TRBV5-1|TRBJ1-2
TGCGCCAGCAGCTTTACAGGGGAAGATGGCTACACCTTC
CASSFTGEDGYTF
>NA|14|NA|TRBV2|TRBJ2-5
TGTGCCAGCGCCCCATCTCGGAGACCAGAGACCCAGTACTTC
CASAPSRRPETQYF
>NA|14|NA|TRBV29-1|TRBJ2-2
TGCAGCGTCGGGGGCGGGGGAGGTCCCGGGGAGCTGTTTTTT
CSVGGGGGPGELFF
>NA|15|NA|TRBV3-1/TRBV3-2|TRBJ1-3
TGTGCCAGCAGCCCCGGTCCTGTCTCTGGAAACACCATATATTTT
CASSPGPVSGNTIYF
>NA|14|TRBD1|TRBV7-2|TRBJ1-1
TGTGCCAGCAGCATCCGACAGGGGCCCACTGAAGCTTTCTTT
CASSIRQGPTEAFF
>NA|17|TRBD2|TRBV19|TRBJ2-5
TGTGCCAGTAGTGGGGGACTAGCGGGAGGGTACCAAGAGACCCAGTACTTC
CASSGGLAGGYQETQYF
>few|18|TRBD1|TRBV28|TRBJ1-1
TGTGCCAGCAGTTCATCCGGGACAGGGGTCAACCTGAACACTGAAGCTTTCTTT
CASSSSGTGVNLNTEAFF
>NA|18|NA|TRBV2|TRBJ1-2
TGTGCCAGCAGTGAATGGGGGGGGACACAAACCCGAGACTATGGCTACACCTTC
CASSEWGGTQTRDYGYTF
>few|15|TRBD1|TRBV9|TRBJ2-1
TGTGCCAGCAGCCTGACAGGGGATAGCTACAATGAGCAGTTCTTC
CASSLTGDSYNEQFF
>NA|20|NA|TRBV21-1|TRBJ1-1
TGTGCCAGCAGCAATAAAACAGGGAAAACGAGATCTCACCTGAACACTGAAGCTTTCTTT
CASSNKTGKTRSHLNTEAFF
>NA|16|NA|TRBV5-1|TRBJ2-1
TGCGCCAGCAGCCCCCTGCCAGGGACACCTTGGAATGAGCAGTTCTTC
CASSPLPGTPWNEQFF
>NA|16|TRBD2|TRBV19|TRBJ2-3
TGTGCCAGTAGCTCCACCAGCGGGAGCCAGCTGAGCGCGCAGTATTTT
CASSSTSGSQLSAQYF
>NA|18|TRBD2|TRBV19|TRBJ2-5
TGTGCCAGTAGTATAGAGTGGCTAGCGGAGGGTAAAGGAGAGACCCAGTACTTC
CASSIEWLAEGKGETQYF
>NA|13|NA|TRBV7-3|TRBJ2-1
TGTGCCAGCAGCTTAACAGCTCTTGGGCAGCAGTTCTTC
CASSLTALGQQFF
>NA|16|NA|TRBV5-5|TRBJ2-1
TGTGCCAGCAGCTTGGTGGCGGGATACTCCTACAATGAGCAGTTCTTC
CASSLVAGYSYNEQFF
>NA|15|NA|TRBV4-2|TRBJ1-2
TGTGCCAGCAGCCCGGACAGACCATTTAACTATGGCTACACCTTC
CASSPDRPFNYGYTF
>NA|15|NA|TRBV5-4|TRBJ2-2
TGTGCCAGCAGCAACGGACAGACGAACACCGGGGAGCTGTTTTTT
CASSNGQTNTGELFF